This T cell receptor (beta chain) was observed in a study of blood T cells in healthy people across ages. For the second PCR, which ran for roughly 6 to 11 cycles, a sample-barcoded 5' primer and a J-beta primer mix were used. TCRdb itself ran the 5' RACE reads through MiXCR, one entry per CDR3 protein. The sample has around 870,000 distinct CDR3 sequences; under 30% are singletons. Trimming cost V 6 bases and J 2 bases; bases outside gene matches: 12. Germline V gives CDR1 DFQATT, CDR2 SNEGSKA (reference sequence). The CDR3 extends over 16 amino acids. The TCR was taken from a woman of 80 years or more in good health. The chain combines TRBV20-1 with TRBJ2-5; 10 bases are shared with TRBD2. Sequences were obtained from blood. CDR3 nucleotides: TGCAGTGCCGAGGCGGGAGTAGCGGGGGGTCAAGAGACCCAGTACTTC. It codes for CSAEAGVAGGQETQYF.